This T cell receptor beta chain was captured in a study of regulatory T cells in long-lasting Graves disease. Findings and limits, study-wide: Having only a small sample size may have limited accuracy.

From germline, CDR1 is SGHRS and CDR2 YFSETQ. V shed 0 bases and J shed 4 bases, with 6 bases lying between them. The CDR3 sequence is 13 residues long. Arm-PCR with iRepertoire HTBI primers amplified the CDR3 regions for these TCR beta libraries. TCRdb reprocessed the multiplex PCR reads with MiXCR, giving one entry per CDR3 protein. The table lists hundreds of thousands of distinct CDR3 sequences, 15% to 20% of them singletons. Time point reported: newly diagnosed GD, antithyroid drugs for less than 3 months. The TCR library was made from RNA that had been extracted from PBMCs in TRIzol. This clonotype was recorded many times. What it binds is unknown. In addition, the sample was reused for a study of T cells in Graves' hyperthyroidism and ophthalmopathy.

The genes are TRBV5-1 and TRBJ2-3; D gene uncertain. The TCR comes from a woman aged 35-65 years with Graves disease. The sample consisted of peripheral blood mononuclear cells (PBMCs), taken at new diagnosis, from a patient treated with antithyroid drugs. The CDR3 bases are TGCGCCAGCAGCTTGGGCACAGCAGATACGCAGTATTTT. Translating gives CASSLGTADTQYF.